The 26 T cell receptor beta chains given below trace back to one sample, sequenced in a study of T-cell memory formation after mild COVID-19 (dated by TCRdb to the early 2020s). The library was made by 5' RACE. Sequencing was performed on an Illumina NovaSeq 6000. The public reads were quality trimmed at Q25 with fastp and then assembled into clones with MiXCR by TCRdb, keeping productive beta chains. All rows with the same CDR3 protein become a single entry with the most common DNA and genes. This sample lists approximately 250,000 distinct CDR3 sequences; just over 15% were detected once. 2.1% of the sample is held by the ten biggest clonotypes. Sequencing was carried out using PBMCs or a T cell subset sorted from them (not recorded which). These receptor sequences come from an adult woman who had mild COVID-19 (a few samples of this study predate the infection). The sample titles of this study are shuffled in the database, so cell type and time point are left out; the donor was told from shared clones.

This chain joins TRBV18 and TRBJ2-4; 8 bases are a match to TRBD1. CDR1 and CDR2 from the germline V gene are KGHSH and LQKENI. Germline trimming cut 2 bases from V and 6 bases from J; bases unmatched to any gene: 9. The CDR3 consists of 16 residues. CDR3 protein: CASSPIQGVEGNIQYF. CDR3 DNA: TGTGCCAGCTCACCAATACAGGGGGTCGAAGGAAACATTCAGTACTTC.

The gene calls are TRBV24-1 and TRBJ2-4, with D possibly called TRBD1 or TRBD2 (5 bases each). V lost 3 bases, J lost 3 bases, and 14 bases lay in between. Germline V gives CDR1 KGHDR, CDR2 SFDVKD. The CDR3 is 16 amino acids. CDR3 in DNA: TGTGCCACCAGTGATCCCCCGGGGACGGGCAAAAACATTCAGTACTTC. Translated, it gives CATSDPPGTGKNIQYF.

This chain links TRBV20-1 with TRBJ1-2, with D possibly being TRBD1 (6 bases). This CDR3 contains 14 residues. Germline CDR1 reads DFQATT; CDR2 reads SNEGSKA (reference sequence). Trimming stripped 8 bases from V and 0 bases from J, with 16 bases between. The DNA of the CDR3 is TGCAGTCCCGCCGGGGGGCCTACTAACTATGGCTACACCTTC. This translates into CSPAGGPTNYGYTF.

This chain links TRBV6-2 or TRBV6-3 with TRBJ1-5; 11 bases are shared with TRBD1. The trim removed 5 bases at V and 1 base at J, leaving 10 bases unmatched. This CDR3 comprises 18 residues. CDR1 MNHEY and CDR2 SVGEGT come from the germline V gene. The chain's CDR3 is CASSPDRGLSYSNQPQHF. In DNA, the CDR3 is TGTGCCAGCAGTCCGGACAGGGGGCTTTCTTACAGCAATCAGCCCCAGCATTTT.

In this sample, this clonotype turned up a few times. This CDR3 is CASRLFGEQYF. Here the CDR3 DNA reads TGTGCCAGCAGACTCTTCGGGGAGCAGTACTTC. The chain employs TRBV12-3 or TRBV12-4 and TRBJ2-7; D gene unclear. There are 11 residues in the CDR3. The germline V and J ends were trimmed by 6 bases and 7 bases, with 10 bases remaining between them.

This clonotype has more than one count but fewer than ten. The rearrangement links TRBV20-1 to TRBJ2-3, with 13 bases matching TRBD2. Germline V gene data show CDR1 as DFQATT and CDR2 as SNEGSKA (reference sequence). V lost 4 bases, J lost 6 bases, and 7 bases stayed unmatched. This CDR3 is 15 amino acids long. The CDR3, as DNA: TGCAGTGCTACGCGGACTAGCGGGAGACACGATACGCAGTATTTT. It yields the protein CSATRTSGRHDTQYF.

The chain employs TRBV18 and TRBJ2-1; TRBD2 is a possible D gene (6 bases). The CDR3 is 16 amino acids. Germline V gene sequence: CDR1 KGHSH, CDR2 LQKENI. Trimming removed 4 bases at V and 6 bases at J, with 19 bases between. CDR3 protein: CASSLTTSSALNEQFF. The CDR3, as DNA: TGTGCCAGCTCACTCACCACTAGCTCAGCCCTCAATGAGCAGTTCTTC.

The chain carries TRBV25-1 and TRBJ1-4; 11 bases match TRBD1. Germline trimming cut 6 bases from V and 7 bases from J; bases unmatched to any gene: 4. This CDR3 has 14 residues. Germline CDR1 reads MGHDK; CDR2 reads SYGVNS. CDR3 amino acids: CASRDRGRGEKLFF. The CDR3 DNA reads TGTGCCAGCAGGGACAGGGGGCGAGGTGAAAAACTGTTTTTT. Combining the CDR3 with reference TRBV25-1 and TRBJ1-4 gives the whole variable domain EADIYQTPRYLVIGTGKKITLECSQTMGHDKMYWYQQDPGMELHLIHYSYGVNSTEKGDLSSESTVSRIRTEHFPLTLESARPSHTSQYLCASRDRGRGEKLFFGSGTQLSVL.

CDR3 residues: CASKRDLAKNIQYF. Here the CDR3 DNA reads TGTGCCAGCAAGAGGGATCTAGCCAAAAACATTCAGTACTTC. This chain uses TRBV27 with TRBJ2-4; D may be TRBD2 (5 bases). Germline CDR1 MNHEY, CDR2 SMNVEV (reference sequence). The V end was cut by 7 bases, the J end by 0 bases, with 10 bases between. The CDR3 has 14 amino acids.

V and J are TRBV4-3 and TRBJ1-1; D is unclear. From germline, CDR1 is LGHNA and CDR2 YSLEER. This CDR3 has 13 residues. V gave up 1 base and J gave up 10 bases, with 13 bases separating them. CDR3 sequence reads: CASSQGIAEGAFF. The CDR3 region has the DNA TGCGCCAGCAGCCAAGGAATCGCAGAGGGAGCTTTCTTT.

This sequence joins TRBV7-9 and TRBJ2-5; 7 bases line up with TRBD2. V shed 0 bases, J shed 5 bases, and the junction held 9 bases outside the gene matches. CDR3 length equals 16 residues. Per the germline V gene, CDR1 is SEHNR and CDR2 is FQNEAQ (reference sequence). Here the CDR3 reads CASSLAPSGEVETQYF. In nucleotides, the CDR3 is TGTGCCAGCAGCTTAGCTCCTAGCGGTGAGGTGGAGACCCAGTACTTC.

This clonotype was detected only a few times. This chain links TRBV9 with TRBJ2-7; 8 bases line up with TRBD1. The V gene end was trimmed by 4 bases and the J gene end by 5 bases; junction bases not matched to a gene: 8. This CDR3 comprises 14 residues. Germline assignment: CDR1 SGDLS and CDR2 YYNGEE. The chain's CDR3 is CASSPRTGIDEQYF. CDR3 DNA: TGTGCCAGCAGCCCAAGGACAGGGATAGACGAGCAGTACTTC.

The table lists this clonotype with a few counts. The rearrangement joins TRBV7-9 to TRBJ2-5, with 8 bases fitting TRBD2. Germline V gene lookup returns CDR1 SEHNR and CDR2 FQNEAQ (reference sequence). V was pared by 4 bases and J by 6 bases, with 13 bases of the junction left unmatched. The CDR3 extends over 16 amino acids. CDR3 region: CASSSPEAGAMQTQYF. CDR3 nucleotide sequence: TGTGCCAGCAGCTCCCCGGAAGCGGGAGCAATGCAGACCCAGTACTTC. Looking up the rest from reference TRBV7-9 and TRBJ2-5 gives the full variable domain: DTGVSQNPRHKITKRGQNVTFRCDPISEHNRLYWYRQTLGQGPEFLTYFQNEAQLEKSRLLSDRFSAERPKGSFSTLEIQRTEQGDSAMYLCASSSPEAGAMQTQYFGPGTRLLVL.

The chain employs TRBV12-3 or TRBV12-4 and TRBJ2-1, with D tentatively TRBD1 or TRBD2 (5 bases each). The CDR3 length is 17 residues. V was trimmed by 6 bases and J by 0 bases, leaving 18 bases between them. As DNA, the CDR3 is TGTGCCAGCAGGTCGTCCGGGACCACATACTCCTACAATGAGCAGTTCTTC. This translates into CASRSSGTTYSYNEQFF.

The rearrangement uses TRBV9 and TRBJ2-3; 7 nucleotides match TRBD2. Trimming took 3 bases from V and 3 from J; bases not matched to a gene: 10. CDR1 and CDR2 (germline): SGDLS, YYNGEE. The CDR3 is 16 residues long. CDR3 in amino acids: CASSARSGTSTDTQYF. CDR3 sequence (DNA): TGTGCCAGCAGCGCTCGCAGCGGGACTTCAACAGATACGCAGTATTTT.

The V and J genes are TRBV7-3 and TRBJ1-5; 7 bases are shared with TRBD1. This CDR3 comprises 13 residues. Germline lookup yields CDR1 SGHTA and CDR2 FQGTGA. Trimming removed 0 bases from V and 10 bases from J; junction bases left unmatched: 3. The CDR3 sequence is CASSLTRGDPQHF. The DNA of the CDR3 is TGTGCCAGCAGCTTAACCAGGGGGGATCCCCAGCATTTT.

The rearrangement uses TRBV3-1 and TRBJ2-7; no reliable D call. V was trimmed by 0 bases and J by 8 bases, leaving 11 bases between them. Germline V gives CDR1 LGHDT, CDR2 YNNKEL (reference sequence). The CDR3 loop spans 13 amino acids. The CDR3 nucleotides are TGTGCCAGCAGCCAAGATGTAACAGCAAAGCAGTACTTC. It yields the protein CASSQDVTAKQYF.

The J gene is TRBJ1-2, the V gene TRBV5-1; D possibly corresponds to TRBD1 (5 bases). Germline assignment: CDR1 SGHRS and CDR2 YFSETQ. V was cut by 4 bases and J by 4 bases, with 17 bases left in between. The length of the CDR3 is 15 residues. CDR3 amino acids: CASSGTPLESYGYTF. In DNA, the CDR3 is TGCGCCAGCAGCGGGACGCCCCTAGAGAGCTATGGCTACACCTTC.

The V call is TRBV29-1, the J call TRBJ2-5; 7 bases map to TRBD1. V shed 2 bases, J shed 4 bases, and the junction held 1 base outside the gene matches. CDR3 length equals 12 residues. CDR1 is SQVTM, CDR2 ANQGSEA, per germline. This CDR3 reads CSVETGVETQYF. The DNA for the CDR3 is TGCAGCGTTGAAACAGGGGTAGAGACCCAGTACTTC.

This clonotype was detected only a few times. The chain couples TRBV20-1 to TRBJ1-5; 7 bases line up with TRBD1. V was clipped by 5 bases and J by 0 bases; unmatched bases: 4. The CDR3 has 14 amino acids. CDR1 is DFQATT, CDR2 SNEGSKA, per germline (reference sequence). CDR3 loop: CSAGTATSNQPQHF. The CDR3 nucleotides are TGCAGTGCTGGGACAGCAACTAGCAATCAGCCCCAGCATTTT.

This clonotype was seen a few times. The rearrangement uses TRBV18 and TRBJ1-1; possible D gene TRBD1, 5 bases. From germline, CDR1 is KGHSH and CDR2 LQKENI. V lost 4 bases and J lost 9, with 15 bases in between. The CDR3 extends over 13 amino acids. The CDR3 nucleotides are TGTGCCAGCTCACGGCTCCGGGACGAAAAAGCTTTCTTT. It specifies CASSRLRDEKAFF.

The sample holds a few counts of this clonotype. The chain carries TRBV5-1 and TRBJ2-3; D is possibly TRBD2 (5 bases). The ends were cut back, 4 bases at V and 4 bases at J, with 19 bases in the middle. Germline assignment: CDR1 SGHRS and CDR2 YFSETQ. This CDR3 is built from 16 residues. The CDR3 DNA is TGCGCCAGCAGCCACACTAGGACCGCGCCGTCAGATACGCAGTATTTT. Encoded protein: CASSHTRTAPSDTQYF.

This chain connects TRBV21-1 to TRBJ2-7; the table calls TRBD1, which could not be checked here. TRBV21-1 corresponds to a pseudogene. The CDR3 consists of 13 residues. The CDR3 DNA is TGTGCCCGTAGACAGGCACTATCCTACGAGCAGTACTTC. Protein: CARRQALSYEQYF.

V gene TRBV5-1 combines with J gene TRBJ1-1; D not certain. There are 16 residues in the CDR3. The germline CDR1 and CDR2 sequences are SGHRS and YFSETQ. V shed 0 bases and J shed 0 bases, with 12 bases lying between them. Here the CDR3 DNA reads TGCGCCAGCAGCTTGGAAGTTGGCAGGTTGAACACTGAAGCTTTCTTT. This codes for CASSLEVGRLNTEAFF.

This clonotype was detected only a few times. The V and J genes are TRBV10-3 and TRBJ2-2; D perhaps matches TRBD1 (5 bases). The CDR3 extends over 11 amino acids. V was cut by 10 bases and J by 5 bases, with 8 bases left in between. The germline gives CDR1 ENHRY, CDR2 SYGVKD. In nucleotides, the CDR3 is TGTGCCACCAAGGGGACCGGGGAGCTGTTTTTT. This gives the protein CATKGTGELFF.

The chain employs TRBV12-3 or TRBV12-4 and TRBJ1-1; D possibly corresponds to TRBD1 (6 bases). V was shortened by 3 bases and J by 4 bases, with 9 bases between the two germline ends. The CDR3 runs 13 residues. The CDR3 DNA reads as TGTGCCAGCAGTTTTGGGGGGCCCACTGAAGCTTTCTTT. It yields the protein CASSFGGPTEAFF.